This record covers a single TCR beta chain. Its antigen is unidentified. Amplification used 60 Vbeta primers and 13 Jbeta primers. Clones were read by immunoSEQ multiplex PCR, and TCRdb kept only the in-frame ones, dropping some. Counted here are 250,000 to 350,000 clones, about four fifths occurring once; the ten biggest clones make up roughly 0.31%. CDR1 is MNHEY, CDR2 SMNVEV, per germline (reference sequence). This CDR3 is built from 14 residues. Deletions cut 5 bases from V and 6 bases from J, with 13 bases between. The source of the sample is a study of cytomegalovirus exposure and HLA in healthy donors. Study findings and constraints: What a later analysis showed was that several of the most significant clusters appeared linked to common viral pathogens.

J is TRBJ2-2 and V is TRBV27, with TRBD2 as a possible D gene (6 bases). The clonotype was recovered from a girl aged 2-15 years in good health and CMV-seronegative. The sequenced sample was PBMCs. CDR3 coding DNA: TGTGCCAGCAGTCCGTGGGACTTGCCCGGGGAGCTGTTTTTT. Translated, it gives CASSPWDLPGELFF.